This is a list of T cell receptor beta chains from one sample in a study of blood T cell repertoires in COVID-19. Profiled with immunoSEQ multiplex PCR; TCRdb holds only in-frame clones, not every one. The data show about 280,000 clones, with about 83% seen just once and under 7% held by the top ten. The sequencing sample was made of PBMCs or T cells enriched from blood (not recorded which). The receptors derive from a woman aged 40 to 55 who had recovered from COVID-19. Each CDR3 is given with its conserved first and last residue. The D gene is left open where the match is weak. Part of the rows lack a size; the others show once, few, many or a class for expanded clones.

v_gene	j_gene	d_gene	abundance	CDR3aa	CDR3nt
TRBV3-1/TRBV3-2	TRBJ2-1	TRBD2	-	CASSPAGAHEQFF	TGTGCCAGCAGCCCGGCGGGAGCCCATGAGCAGTTCTTC
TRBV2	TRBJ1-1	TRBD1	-	CASRGGTGNTEAFF	TGTGCCAGCAGGGGAGGGACAGGGAATACTGAAGCTTTCTTT
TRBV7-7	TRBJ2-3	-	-	CASSLAGQFTDTQYF	TGTGCTAGCAGCTTAGCGGGACAGTTCACAGATACGCAGTATTTT
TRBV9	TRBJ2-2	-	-	CASTLGGAATGELFF	TGTGCCAGCACCTTAGGAGGAGCGGCCACCGGGGAGCTGTTTTTT
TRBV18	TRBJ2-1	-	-	CASSPTDFYNEQFF	TGTGCCAGCTCCCCCACGGACTTCTACAATGAGCAGTTCTTC
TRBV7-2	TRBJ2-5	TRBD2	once	CASSSRLAGEETQYF	TGTGCCAGCAGCTCAAGACTAGCGGGAGAGGAGACCCAGTACTTC
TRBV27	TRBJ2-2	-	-	CASSLSGGHTGELFF	TGTGCCAGCAGTTTATCGGGGGGACACACCGGGGAGCTGTTTTTT
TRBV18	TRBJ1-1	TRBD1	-	CASSPIEGASTEAFF	TGTGCCAGCTCACCAATCGAGGGGGCAAGTACTGAAGCTTTCTTT
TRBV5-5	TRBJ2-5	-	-	CASSLILRETQYF	TGTGCCAGCAGCTTGATCCTACGGGAGACCCAGTACTTC
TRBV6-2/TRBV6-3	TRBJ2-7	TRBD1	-	CASSYPLTGGVYEQYF	TGTGCCAGCAGTTACCCTCTGACAGGGGGAGTCTACGAGCAGTACTTC
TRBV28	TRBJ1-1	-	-	CASSFIPNTEAFF	TGTGCCAGCAGTTTCATTCCGAACACTGAAGCTTTCTTT
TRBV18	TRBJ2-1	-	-	CASSPLGPGSPGVNEQFF	TGTGCCAGCTCACCACTCGGACCGGGCAGTCCCGGGGTGAATGAGCAGTTCTTC
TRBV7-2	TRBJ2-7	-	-	CASTPDRASYEQYF	TGTGCCAGCACCCCGGACAGAGCCTCCTACGAGCAGTACTTC
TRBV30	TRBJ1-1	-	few	CAWRGDLNTEAFF	TGTGCCTGGAGAGGGGATTTGAACACTGAAGCTTTCTTT
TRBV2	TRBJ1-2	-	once	CASSTIGANYGYTF	TGTGCCAGCAGCACGATAGGGGCTAACTATGGCTACACCTTC
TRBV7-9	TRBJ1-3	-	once	CASSLVGGPGLGNTIYF	TGTGCCAGCAGCTTGGTTGGCGGACCGGGACTTGGAAACACCATATATTTT
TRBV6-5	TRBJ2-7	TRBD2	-	CASSPGTSEYEQYF	TGTGCCAGCAGTCCCGGGACTAGCGAATACGAGCAGTACTTC
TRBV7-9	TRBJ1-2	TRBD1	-	CASSSATGEIPYGYTF	TGTGCCAGCAGCTCCGCTACAGGGGAAATTCCCTATGGCTACACCTTC
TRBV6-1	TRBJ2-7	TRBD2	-	CASSSLAGGNYEQYF	TGTGCCAGCAGTTCCCTAGCGGGAGGTAACTACGAGCAGTACTTC
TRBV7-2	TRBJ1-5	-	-	CASSPDSDQPQHF	TGTGCCAGCAGCCCAGACAGCGATCAGCCCCAGCATTTT
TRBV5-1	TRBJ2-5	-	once	CASSWGLGEQETQYF	TGCGCCAGCAGCTGGGGGCTGGGGGAACAAGAGACCCAGTACTTC
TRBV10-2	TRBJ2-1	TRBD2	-	CASNLPSGRNNEQFF	TGCGCCAGCAACCTACCTAGCGGGAGGAACAATGAGCAGTTCTTC
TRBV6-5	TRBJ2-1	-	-	CASSPQGFEQFF	TGTGCCAGCAGTCCCCAGGGCTTCGAGCAGTTCTTC
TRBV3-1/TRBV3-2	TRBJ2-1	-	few	CASSQDQQGYYNEQFF	TGTGCCAGCAGCCAAGACCAGCAGGGATACTACAATGAGCAGTTCTTC
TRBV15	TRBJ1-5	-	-	CATSRVGGQPQHF	TGTGCCACCAGTCGTGTCGGGGGACAGCCCCAGCATTTT
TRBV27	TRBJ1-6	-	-	CASSSSEGNQSPLHF	TGTGCCAGCAGTTCCTCAGAGGGAAATCAGTCACCCCTCCACTTT
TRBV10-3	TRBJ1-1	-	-	CAIKDPGVMNTEAFF	TGTGCCATCAAAGATCCAGGCGTCATGAACACTGAAGCTTTCTTT
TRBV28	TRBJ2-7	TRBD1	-	CASSALDRGPSYEQYF	TGTGCCAGCAGTGCCCTGGACAGGGGGCCCTCCTACGAGCAGTACTTC
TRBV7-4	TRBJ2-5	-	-	CARAQQETQYF	TGTGCCAGAGCACAGCAAGAGACCCAGTACTTC
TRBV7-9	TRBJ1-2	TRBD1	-	CASSPGQGHGYTF	TGTGCCAGCAGCCCAGGACAGGGCCATGGCTACACCTTC
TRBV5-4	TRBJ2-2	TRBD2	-	CASSLGLAGGTGELFF	TGTGCCAGCAGCTTGGGACTAGCGGGAGGAACCGGGGAGCTGTTTTTT
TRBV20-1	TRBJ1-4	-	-	CSTWGDEKLFF	TGCAGTACCTGGGGAGACGAAAAACTGTTTTTT
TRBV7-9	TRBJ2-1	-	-	CASSLDRLSNNEQFF	TGTGCCAGCAGCTTGGACAGACTATCCAACAATGAGCAGTTCTTC
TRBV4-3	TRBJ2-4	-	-	CASSQEGGRGTKNIQYF	TGCGCCAGCAGCCAAGAGGGGGGGCGCGGTACCAAAAACATTCAGTACTTC
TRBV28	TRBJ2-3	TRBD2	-	CASGSGGRVDTQYF	TGTGCCAGCGGTTCTGGGGGGAGGGTGGATACGCAGTATTTT
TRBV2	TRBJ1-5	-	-	CASSVEGYSNQPQHF	TGTGCCAGCAGTGTGGAGGGTTATAGCAATCAGCCCCAGCATTTT
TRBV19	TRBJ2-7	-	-	CASSIAARADLYEQYF	TGTGCCAGTAGTATAGCGGCCAGGGCGGATCTCTACGAGCAGTACTTC
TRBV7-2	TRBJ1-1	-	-	CASSLLGGPPEAFF	TGTGCCAGCAGCTTGCTGGGGGGGCCACCTGAAGCTTTCTTT
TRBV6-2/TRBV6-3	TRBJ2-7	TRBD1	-	CASSGQGAREQYF	TGTGCCAGCAGTGGACAGGGGGCGCGAGAGCAGTACTTC